This T cell receptor beta chain came from a study of shared clonotypes between healthy human individuals. This table comes from immunoSEQ multiplex PCR, and its TCRdb copy is limited to in-frame clones, with some not included. The repertoire holds about 1.1 million clones, with around 82% as singletons. With 4 bases removed from V and 1 base from J, the gap between germline ends came to 10 bases. This CDR3 has 14 amino acids. Germline V gives CDR1 SGHVS, CDR2 FQNEAQ. This rearrangement joins TRBV7-8 to TRBJ1-1; D ambiguous. The clonotype was recovered from a man aged 18 to 29 in good health. Some clones in this sample may be carry-over from other donors' samples. The source material was memory CD4+ T cells from PBMCs. Subset denoted: CD45RA-negative fraction. This CDR3 reads CASSSRTENTEAFF. CDR3 DNA sequence: TGTGCCAGCAGCTCGAGGACCGAGAACACTGAAGCTTTCTTT.